The rows below give T cell receptor beta chains drawn from one sample of a study of vaccination and CD4 T cells after COVID-19. TCRdb processed the PCR reads anew with MiXCR; each CDR3 protein has one entry. The repertoire includes about 13,000 distinct CDR3 sequences, roughly 26% of them detected once, and 25% to 30% sits in the top ten. No antigens are known for them. Specimen: CD4+ T cells from blood, cultured in vitro, collected before SARS-CoV-2 vaccination. The receptors derive from a human donor who received a COVID-19 vaccine. Both conserved end residues are part of each CDR3. A D gene is named only where the DNA matches it firmly. Clone sizes are given selectively: once, few, many, or a class where the clone is expanded.

>TRBD2|TRBJ2-5|TRBV19|NA
TGTGCCAGTATGGGGGGGAACCCCGGGGAGACCCAGTACTTC
CASMGGNPGETQYF
>NA|TRBJ2-7|TRBV10-1|NA
TGCGCCAGCAGGCCTCCTTACGAGCAGTACTTC
CASRPPYEQYF
>TRBD2|TRBJ2-3|TRBV7-2|few
TGTGCCAGCAGCTTAAGCGGGGGGGCCACGGGATATACGCAGTATTTT
CASSLSGGATGYTQYF
>NA|TRBJ1-6|TRBV6-1|NA
TGTGCCAGCACCCCGGGTCAAACTACACCCCTCCACTTT
CASTPGQTTPLHF
>NA|TRBJ2-7|TRBV11-3|NA
TGTGCCAGCAGCATCCAACAGGGTCCCTACGAGCAGTACTTC
CASSIQQGPYEQYF
>NA|TRBJ1-3|TRBV20-1|few
TGCAGTGCTAGCTTACAGGCAGGAAACACCATATATTTT
CSASLQAGNTIYF
>NA|TRBJ2-7|TRBV6-2/TRBV6-3|few
TGTGCCAGCAGTTATTTCGGGGACCCCGAGCAGTACTTC
CASSYFGDPEQYF
>TRBD2|TRBJ2-3|TRBV6-1|few
TGTGCCAGCAGTCGTACTAGCGTTCGGGGTACGCAGTATTTT
CASSRTSVRGTQYF
>TRBD1|TRBJ2-3|TRBV11-3|NA
TGTGCCAGCAGCACCCGACAGGGACGCACAGATACGCAGTATTTT
CASSTRQGRTDTQYF
>NA|TRBJ2-3|TRBV20-1|few
TGCAGTGCTCCTACTGACGGCACAGATACGCAGTATTTT
CSAPTDGTDTQYF
>TRBD2|TRBJ2-5|TRBV20-1|NA
TGCAGTGCTACTCAAGGGACTAGCGGTCCCCTCTACCAAGAGACCCAGTACTTC
CSATQGTSGPLYQETQYF
>TRBD1|TRBJ2-3|TRBV30|NA
TGTGCCTGGACAGGGGGCGCTTTAGCAGATACGCAGTATTTT
CAWTGGALADTQYF
>NA|TRBJ2-1|TRBV5-6|few
TGTGCCAGCAGCCATCACAATGAGCAGTTCTTC
CASSHHNEQFF
>TRBD1|TRBJ1-4|TRBV4-1|few
TGCGCCAGCAGCCAATGGACAGGGGAAAAACTGTTTTTT
CASSQWTGEKLFF
>TRBD1|TRBJ2-2|TRBV6-5|NA
TGTGCCAGCAGTTACCGAACATGGACAGGGGTCACCGGGGAGCTGTTTTTT
CASSYRTWTGVTGELFF
>NA|TRBJ2-6|TRBV12-3/TRBV12-4|NA
TGTGCCAGCACCGAGTACGCTGGGGCCAACGTCCTGACTTTC
CASTEYAGANVLTF
>NA|TRBJ1-1|TRBV5-5|NA
TGTGCCAGCAGCTTTGCAACGGACACTGAAGCTTTCTTT
CASSFATDTEAFF
>TRBD1|TRBJ2-7|TRBV20-1|NA
TGCAGTGCAACTGCCGGGACAGGCCTATACGAGCAGTACTTC
CSATAGTGLYEQYF